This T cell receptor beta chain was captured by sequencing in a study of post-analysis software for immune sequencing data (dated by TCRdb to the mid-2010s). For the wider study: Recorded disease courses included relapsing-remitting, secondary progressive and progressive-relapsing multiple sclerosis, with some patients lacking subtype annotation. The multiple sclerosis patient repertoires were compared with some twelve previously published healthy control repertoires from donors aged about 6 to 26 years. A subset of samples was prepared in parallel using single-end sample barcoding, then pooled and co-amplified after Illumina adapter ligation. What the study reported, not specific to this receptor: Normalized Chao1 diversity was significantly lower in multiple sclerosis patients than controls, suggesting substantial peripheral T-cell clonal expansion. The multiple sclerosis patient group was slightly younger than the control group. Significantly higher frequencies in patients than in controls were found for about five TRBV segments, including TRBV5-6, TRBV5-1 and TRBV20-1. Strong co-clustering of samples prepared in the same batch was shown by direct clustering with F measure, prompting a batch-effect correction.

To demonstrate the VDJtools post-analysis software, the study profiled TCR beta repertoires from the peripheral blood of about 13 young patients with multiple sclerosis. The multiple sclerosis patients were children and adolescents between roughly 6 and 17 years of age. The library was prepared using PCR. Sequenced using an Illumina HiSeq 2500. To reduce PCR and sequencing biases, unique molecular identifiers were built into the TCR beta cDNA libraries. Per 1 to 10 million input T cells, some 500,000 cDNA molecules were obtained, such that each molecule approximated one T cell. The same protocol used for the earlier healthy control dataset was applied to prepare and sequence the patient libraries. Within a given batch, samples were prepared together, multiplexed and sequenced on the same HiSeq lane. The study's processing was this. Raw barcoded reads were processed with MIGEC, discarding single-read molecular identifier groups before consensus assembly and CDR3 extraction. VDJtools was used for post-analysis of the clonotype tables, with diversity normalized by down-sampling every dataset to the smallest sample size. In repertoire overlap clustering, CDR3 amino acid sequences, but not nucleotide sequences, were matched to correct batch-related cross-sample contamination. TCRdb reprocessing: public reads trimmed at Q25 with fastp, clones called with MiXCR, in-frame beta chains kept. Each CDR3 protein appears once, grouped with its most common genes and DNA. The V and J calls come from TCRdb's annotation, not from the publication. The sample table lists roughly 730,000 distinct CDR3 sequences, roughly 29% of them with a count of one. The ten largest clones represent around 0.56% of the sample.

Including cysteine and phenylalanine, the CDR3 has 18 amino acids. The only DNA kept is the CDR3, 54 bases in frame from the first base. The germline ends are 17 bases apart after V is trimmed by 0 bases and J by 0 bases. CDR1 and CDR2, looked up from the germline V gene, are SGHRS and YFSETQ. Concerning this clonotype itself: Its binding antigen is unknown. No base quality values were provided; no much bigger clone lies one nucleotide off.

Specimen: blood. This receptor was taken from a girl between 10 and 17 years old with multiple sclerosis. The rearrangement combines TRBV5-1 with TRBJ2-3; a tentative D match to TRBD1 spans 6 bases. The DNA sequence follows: TGCGCCAGCAGCTTGGCGGCAGGGGCTATGGGGAGCACAGATACGCAGTATTTT. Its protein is CASSLAAGAMGSTDTQYF.